Given below is one TCR beta chain in context. The sample belongs to a study of blood T cell repertoires in COVID-19. Study background: Sources were T cells, B-cell-depleted T cells, or PBMCs; the material itself was cDNA or gDNA.

In the source study's methods: From reference gene primer amplification, estimates of nucleated cell counts were derived. Profiled with immunoSEQ multiplex PCR; TCRdb holds only in-frame clones, not every one. V and J calls and clone size are those listed in that table; D and trimming were worked out from the DNA. Here the sample spans some 44,000 clones, approximately 86% being singletons. Looked up from germline, CDR1 is LNHDA and CDR2 is SQIVND (reference sequence). Trimming took off 1 base at V and 2 bases at J, with 12 bases between the two ends. This CDR3 has 16 amino acids. The sequence was collected from a man aged 60 to 69 with active COVID-19. Material for sequencing was peripheral blood. The rearrangement uses TRBV19 and TRBJ1-5; possibly TRBD1 for D (6 bases). CDR3 amino acids: CASSIAGARGNQPQHF. The CDR3 nucleotides read TGTGCCAGTAGTATAGCAGGGGCGCGCGGCAATCAGCCCCAGCATTTT.